A selection of T cell receptor beta chains follows, all from one sample in a study of somatic mutations in cytotoxic T cells in rheumatoid arthritis. Produced via immunoSEQ multiplex PCR; TCRdb's table is partial and in-frame only. In the table there are approximately 13,000 clones, just under 75% of which are singletons. The source material was CD8+ T cells sorted from blood. These receptors all come from a woman aged 40 to 50 in good health. Each CDR3 is given with its conserved first and last residue. The D gene is left open where the match is weak. The size of a clone is reported for some rows only, either as once, few or many, or as a class for expanded clones.

- | TRBD2 | TRBJ2-5 | TRBV29-1 | CSVEGGGLAGGQETQYF | TGCAGCGTTGAGGGGGGGGGACTAGCGGGAGGTCAAGAGACCCAGTACTTC
- | TRBD1 | TRBJ2-3 | TRBV27 | CASSSGTEIFTDTQYF | TGTGCCAGCAGTTCCGGGACAGAGATTTTCACAGATACGCAGTATTTT
- | - | TRBJ1-5 | TRBV5-6 | CASSLVGGQPQHF | TGTGCCAGCAGCTTGGTGGGGGGGCAGCCCCAGCATTTT
- | TRBD1 | TRBJ1-6 | TRBV2 | CASRMDRERGSYNSPLHF | TGTGCCAGCAGGATGGACAGGGAACGAGGCTCCTATAATTCACCCCTCCACTTT
few | TRBD1 | TRBJ1-2 | TRBV6-5 | CASSSTGGYYGYTF | TGTGCCAGCAGCTCGACAGGGGGTTACTATGGCTACACCTTC
- | - | TRBJ2-3 | TRBV4-3 | CASSQLRVTDTQYF | TGCGCCAGCAGCCAGCTCCGGGTAACAGATACGCAGTATTTT
- | - | TRBJ1-2 | TRBV5-1 | CASSSEDDNYGYTF | TGCGCCAGCAGCTCCGAAGACGATAACTATGGCTACACCTTC
- | TRBD1 | TRBJ1-2 | TRBV9 | CASSPSGTGARGYTF | TGTGCCAGCAGCCCATCCGGGACAGGGGCGAGAGGCTACACCTTC
- | - | TRBJ1-1 | TRBV7-2 | CASSLTYDRTTEAFF | TGTGCCAGCAGCCTAACCTACGACAGGACCACTGAAGCTTTCTTT
- | TRBD2 | TRBJ2-1 | TRBV9 | CASSVGTGTSGGVGEQFF | TGTGCCAGCAGCGTAGGAACCGGGACTAGCGGGGGGGTGGGTGAGCAGTTCTTC
- | TRBD2 | TRBJ2-5 | TRBV2 | CASSFLPGGDASGQETQYF | TGTGCCAGCAGTTTCCTCCCGGGGGGTGATGCTAGCGGCCAAGAGACCCAGTACTTC
- | TRBD2 | TRBJ2-1 | TRBV7-9 | CASSLWGSGGYNEQFF | TGTGCCAGCAGCTTATGGGGTAGCGGGGGTTACAATGAGCAGTTCTTC
- | TRBD1 | TRBJ1-1 | TRBV5-1 | CASSLAGGTLNTEAFF | TGCGCCAGCAGCTTGGCAGGGGGGACCTTGAACACTGAAGCTTTCTTT
once | TRBD1 | TRBJ1-1 | TRBV18 | CASSLRQGTALEAFF | TGTGCCAGCTCACTTAGACAGGGGACTGCCTTGGAAGCTTTCTTT
- | - | TRBJ2-2 | TRBV6-5 | CASSSGSSTGELFF | TGTGCCAGCAGTTCGGGCAGCTCCACCGGGGAGCTGTTTTTT
- | - | TRBJ1-1 | TRBV9 | CASSAVRGVVTEAFF | TGTGCCAGCAGCGCAGTTAGAGGGGTCGTCACTGAAGCTTTCTTT
- | - | TRBJ1-3 | TRBV15 | CATSSPGLSGNTIYF | TGTGCCACCAGCAGCCCTGGACTCTCTGGAAACACCATATATTTT
- | TRBD1 | TRBJ1-1 | TRBV2 | CATLSIDGRGQGAFF | TGTGCCACCCTAAGCATTGATGGCAGGGGGCAGGGAGCTTTCTTT
- | - | TRBJ2-5 | TRBV30 | CAWSDGETQYF | TGTGCCTGGAGTGATGGAGAGACCCAGTACTTC
few | TRBD2 | TRBJ2-7 | TRBV11-2 | CASSLPAGGTYEQYF | TGTGCCAGCAGCCTGCCAGCGGGGGGGACCTACGAGCAGTACTTC
- | - | TRBJ1-1 | TRBV27 | CASSFGGETEAFF | TGTGCCAGCAGTTTTGGAGGAGAAACTGAAGCTTTCTTT
- | - | TRBJ2-1 | TRBV25-1 | CASSEWTPSSYNEQFF | TGTGCCAGCAGTGAATGGACCCCGAGCTCCTACAATGAGCAGTTCTTC
- | TRBD1 | TRBJ2-2 | TRBV19 | CASSALPQGVHTGELFF | TGTGCCAGTAGTGCCCTCCCTCAGGGGGTTCACACCGGGGAGCTGTTTTTT
- | TRBD1 | TRBJ1-1 | TRBV20-1 | CSATQGFEAFF | TGCAGTGCTACACAGGGGTTTGAAGCTTTCTTT
- | - | TRBJ2-2 | TRBV7-8 | CASSLDVRGTGELFF | TGTGCCAGCAGCTTAGATGTCAGGGGTACCGGGGAGCTGTTTTTT
- | - | TRBJ2-1 | TRBV9 | CASSLTGNEQFF | TGTGCCAGCAGCCTCACGGGGAATGAGCAGTTCTTC
- | - | TRBJ2-7 | TRBV15 | CATSREKGRTYEQYF | TGTGCCACCAGCAGAGAAAAGGGCAGAACCTACGAGCAGTACTTC
- | - | TRBJ2-2 | TRBV4-2 | CASSQDRATTGELFF | TGTGCCAGCAGCCAAGATAGGGCGACCACCGGGGAGCTGTTTTTT
- | TRBD1 | TRBJ1-2 | TRBV27 | CASSYGTGSNYGYTF | TGTGCCAGCAGTTACGGGACAGGGTCTAACTATGGCTACACCTTC
once | - | TRBJ1-5 | TRBV25-1 | CASSEEGVRQPQHF | TGTGCCAGCAGTGAAGAAGGGGTCCGGCAGCCCCAGCATTTT
few | - | TRBJ1-1 | TRBV6-1 | CASGQPLNTEAFF | TGTGCCAGCGGACAGCCTTTGAACACTGAAGCTTTCTTT
- | - | TRBJ1-2 | TRBV5-4 | CASSPTTASNYGYTF | TGTGCCAGCAGCCCGACCACTGCTTCTAACTATGGCTACACCTTC
- | - | TRBJ2-1 | TRBV10-3 | CAISRDGGDEQFF | TGTGCCATCAGTCGGGACGGGGGAGATGAGCAGTTCTTC